The source of this T cell receptor (beta chain) is a study of CD8 T cell repertoires and HIV-1 epitope variants. Study as a whole: Separate wells received one of Twenty-five Gag or Nef variant peptides.

Clones were sequenced by immunoSEQ multiplex PCR, and TCRdb holds only the in-frame ones, with some missing. In the table there are under 100,000 clones, around 75% of which are singletons. The sequence came from a male donor with HIV. Sequencing was performed on uncultured baseline CD8+ T cells from peripheral blood mononuclear cells (PBMCs).

The CDR3 spells CASSLYPSTIQDEQFF. Here the CDR3 DNA reads TGTGCCAGCAGCTTATACCCGTCGACTATTCAGGATGAGCAGTTCTTC. J is TRBJ2-1 and V is TRBV6-6; maybe TRBD2 (5 bases). Germline V gene lookup returns CDR1 MNHNY and CDR2 SVGAGI (reference sequence). The V and J ends lost 6 bases and 8 bases respectively, with 23 bases between them. This CDR3 is 16 amino acids long.